This T cell receptor beta chain came from a study of blood T cells in healthy people across ages. For the second PCR, which ran for about 7 to 12 cycles, a sample-barcoded 5' primer and a J-beta primer mix were used. Every cDNA molecule bore a tag from a template-switch adaptor containing 12 random nucleotides. TCRdb ran MiXCR on the 5' RACE reads and lists one entry per CDR3 protein. This sample has fewer than 700,000 distinct CDR3 sequences; around 41% occur once, and the top ten carry 25% to 35%. Many counts were recorded for this clonotype. Its target is not known. Samples had at least 7 million PBMCs isolated from them. There were at least 6 micrograms of total RNA extracted from every sample. Study-wide points: No one knew whether donors had CMV, which possibly confounded expanded clonotype changes.

Germline assignment: CDR1 SGHTA and CDR2 FQGNSA. Trimming removed 5 bases from V and 1 base from J; junction bases left unmatched: 13. There are 19 residues in the CDR3. The receptor was derived from an elderly man in good health. The rearrangement links TRBV7-2 to TRBJ2-3; TRBD2 matches 12 bases. The source material was blood. Here the CDR3 reads CASSPRLAGVVGGTDTQYF. The CDR3 region has the DNA TGTGCCAGCAGCCCCCGACTAGCGGGAGTAGTGGGCGGCACAGATACGCAGTATTTT.